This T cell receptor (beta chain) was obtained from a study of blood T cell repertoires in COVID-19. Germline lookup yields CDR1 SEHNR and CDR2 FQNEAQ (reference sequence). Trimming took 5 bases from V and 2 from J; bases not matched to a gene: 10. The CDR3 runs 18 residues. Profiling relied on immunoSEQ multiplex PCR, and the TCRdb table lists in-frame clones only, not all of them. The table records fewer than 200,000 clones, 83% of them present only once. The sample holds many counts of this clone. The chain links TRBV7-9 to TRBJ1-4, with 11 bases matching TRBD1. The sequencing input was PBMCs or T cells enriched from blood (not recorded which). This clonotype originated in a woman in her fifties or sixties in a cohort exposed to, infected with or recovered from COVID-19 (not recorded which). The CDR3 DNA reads TGTGCCAGCAGCCCCCGGACAGGGGGCGGGTTCACTAATGAAAAACTGTTTTTT. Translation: CASSPRTGGGFTNEKLFF.